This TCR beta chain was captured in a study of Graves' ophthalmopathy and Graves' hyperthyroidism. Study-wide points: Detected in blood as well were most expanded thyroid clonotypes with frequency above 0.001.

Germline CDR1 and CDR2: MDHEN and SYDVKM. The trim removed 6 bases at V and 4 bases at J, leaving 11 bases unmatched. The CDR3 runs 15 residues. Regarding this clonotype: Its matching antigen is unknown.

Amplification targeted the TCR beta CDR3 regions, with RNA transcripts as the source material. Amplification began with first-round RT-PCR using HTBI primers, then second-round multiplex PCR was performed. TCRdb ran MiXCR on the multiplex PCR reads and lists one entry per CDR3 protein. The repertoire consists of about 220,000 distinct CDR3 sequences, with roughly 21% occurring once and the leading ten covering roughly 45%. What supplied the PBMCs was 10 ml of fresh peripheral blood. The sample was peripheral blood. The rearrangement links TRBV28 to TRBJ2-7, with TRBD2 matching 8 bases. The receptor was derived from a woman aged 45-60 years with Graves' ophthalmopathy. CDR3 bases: TGTGCCAGCAGCCGGGGACTAGTCGTCTCTTACGAGCAGTACTTC. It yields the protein CASSRGLVVSYEQYF.